Detailed here is one T cell receptor (beta chain). V lost 7 bases to trimming and J lost 4 bases, with 9 bases between them. Germline CDR1 and CDR2: ENHRY and SYGVKD. The length of the CDR3 is 12 residues. This sample is drawn from a study of shared clonotypes between healthy human individuals. Assay: immunoSEQ multiplex PCR; the TCRdb copy retains only in-frame clones and omits some. This table holds around 500,000 clones, over 70% found once. Sequencing input: PBMCs. This sequence was found in a woman in her forties in good health. Some clones in this sample may be carry-over from other donors' samples. The chain has TRBV10-3 and TRBJ2-3, with D hard to call. CDR3 coding DNA: TGTGCCATCAAGACGAATCCAGATACGCAGTATTTT. Translation gives CAIKTNPDTQYF.